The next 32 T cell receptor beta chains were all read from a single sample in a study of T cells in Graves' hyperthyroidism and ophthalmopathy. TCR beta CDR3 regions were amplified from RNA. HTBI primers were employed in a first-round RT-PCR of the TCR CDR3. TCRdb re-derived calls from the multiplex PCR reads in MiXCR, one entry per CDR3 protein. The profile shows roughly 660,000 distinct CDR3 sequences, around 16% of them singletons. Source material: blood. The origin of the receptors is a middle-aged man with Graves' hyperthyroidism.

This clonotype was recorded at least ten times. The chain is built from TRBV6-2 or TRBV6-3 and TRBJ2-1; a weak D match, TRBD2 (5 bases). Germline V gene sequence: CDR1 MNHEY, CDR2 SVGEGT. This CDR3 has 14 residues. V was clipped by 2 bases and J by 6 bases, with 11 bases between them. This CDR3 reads CASSYAREINEQFF. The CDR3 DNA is TGTGCCAGCAGTTACGCGAGGGAAATCAATGAGCAGTTCTTC.

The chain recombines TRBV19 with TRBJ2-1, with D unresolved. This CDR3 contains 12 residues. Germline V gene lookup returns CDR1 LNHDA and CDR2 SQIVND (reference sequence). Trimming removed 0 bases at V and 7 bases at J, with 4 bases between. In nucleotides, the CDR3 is TGTGCCAGTAGTATAGAGGAAAATGAGCAGTTCTTC. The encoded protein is CASSIEENEQFF.

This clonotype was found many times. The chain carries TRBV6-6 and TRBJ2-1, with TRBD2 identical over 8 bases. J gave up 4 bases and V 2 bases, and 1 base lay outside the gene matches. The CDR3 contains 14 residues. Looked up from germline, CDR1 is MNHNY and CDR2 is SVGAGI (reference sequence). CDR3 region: CASSYGGRYNEQFF. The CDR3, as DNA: TGTGCCAGCAGTTACGGCGGGAGGTACAATGAGCAGTTCTTC.

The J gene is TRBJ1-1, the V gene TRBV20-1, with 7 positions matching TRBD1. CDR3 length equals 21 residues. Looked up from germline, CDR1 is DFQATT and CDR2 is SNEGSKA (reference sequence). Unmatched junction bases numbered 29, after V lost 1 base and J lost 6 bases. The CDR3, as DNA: TGCAGTGCTAGAGCCTTCTTGTTTCCGGGACAGAGGATGATTACCTCTCCTGAAGCTTTCTTT. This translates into CSARAFLFPGQRMITSPEAFF.

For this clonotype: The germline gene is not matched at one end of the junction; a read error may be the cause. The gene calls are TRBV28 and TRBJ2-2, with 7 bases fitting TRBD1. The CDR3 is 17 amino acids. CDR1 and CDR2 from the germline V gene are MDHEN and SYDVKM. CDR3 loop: CGSSPNWFRGRGGELFF. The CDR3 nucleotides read TGTGGCAGCAGTCCCAACTGGTTTAGGGGGCGCGGCGGGGAGCTGTTTTTT.

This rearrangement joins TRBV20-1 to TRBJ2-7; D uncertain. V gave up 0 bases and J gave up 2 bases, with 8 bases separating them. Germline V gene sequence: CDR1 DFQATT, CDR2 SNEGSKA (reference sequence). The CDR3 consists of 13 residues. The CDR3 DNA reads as TGCAGTGCTAGAGATTTACAGACCTACGAGCAGTACTTC. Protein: CSARDLQTYEQYF.

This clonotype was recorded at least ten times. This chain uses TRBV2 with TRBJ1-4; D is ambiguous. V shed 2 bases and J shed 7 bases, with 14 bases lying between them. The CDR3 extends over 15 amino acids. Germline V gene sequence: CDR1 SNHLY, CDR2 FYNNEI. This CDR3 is CASSEFGPFGEKLFF. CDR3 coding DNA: TGTGCCAGCAGTGAATTTGGCCCCTTCGGTGAAAAACTGTTTTTT.

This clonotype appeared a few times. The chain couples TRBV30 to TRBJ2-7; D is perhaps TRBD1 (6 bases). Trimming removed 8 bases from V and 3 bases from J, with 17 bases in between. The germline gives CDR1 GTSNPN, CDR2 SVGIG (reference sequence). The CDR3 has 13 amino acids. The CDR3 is CAVWWRTDYEQYF. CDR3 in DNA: TGTGCCGTGTGGTGGCGGACAGACTACGAGCAGTACTTC.

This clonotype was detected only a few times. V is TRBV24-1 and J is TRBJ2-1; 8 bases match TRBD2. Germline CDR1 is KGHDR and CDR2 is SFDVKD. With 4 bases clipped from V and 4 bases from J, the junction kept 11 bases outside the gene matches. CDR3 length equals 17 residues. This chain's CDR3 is CATSDQSGSGSYNEQFF. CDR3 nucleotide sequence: TGTGCCACCAGTGACCAGAGCGGGAGCGGATCATACAATGAGCAGTTCTTC.

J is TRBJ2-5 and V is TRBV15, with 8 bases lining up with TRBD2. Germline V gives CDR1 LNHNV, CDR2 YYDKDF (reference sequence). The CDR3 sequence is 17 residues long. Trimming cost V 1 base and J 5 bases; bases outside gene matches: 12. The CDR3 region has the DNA TGTGCCACCAGCAGAGCCGGACTAGCCGACGCCGGGGAGACCCAGTACTTC. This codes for CATSRAGLADAGETQYF.

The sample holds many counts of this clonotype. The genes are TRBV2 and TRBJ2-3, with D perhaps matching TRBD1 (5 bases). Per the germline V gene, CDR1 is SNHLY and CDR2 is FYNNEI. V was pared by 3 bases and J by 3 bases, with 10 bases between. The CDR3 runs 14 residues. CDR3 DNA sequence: TGTGCCAGCAGTGACAGGGTTTTAACAGATACGCAGTATTTT. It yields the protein CASSDRVLTDTQYF.

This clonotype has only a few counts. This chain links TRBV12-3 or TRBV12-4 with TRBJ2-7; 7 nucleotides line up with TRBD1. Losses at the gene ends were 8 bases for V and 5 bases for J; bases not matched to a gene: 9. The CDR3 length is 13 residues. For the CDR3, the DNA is TGTGCCAGCGGGGCAGGGGGATGGGACGAGCAGTACTTC. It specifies CASGAGGWDEQYF.

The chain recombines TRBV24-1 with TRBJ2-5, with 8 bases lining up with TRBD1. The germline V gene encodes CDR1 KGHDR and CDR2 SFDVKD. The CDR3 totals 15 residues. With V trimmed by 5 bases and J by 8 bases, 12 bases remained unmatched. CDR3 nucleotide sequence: TGTGCCACCAGTGGAGAAACCGGGACAGGATTCACCCAGTACTTC. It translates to CATSGETGTGFTQYF.

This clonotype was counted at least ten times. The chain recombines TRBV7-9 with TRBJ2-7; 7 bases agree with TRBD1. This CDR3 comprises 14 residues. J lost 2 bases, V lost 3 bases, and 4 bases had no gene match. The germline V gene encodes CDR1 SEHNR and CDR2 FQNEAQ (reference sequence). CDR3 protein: CASSFTGDAYEQYF. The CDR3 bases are TGTGCCAGCAGCTTTACAGGGGATGCCTACGAGCAGTACTTC.

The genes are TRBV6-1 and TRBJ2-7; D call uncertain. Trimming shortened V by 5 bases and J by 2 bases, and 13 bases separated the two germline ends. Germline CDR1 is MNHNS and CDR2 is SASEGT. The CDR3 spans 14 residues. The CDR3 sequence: CASSPSGQTYEQYF. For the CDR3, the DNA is TGTGCCAGCAGTCCCTCGGGTCAAACCTACGAGCAGTACTTC.

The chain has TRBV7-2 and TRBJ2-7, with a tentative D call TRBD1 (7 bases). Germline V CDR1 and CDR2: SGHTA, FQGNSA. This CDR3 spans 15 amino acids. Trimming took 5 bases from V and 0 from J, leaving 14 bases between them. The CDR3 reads CASSPGGTTSYEQYF. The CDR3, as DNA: TGTGCCAGCAGCCCAGGGGGGACCACCTCCTACGAGCAGTACTTC.

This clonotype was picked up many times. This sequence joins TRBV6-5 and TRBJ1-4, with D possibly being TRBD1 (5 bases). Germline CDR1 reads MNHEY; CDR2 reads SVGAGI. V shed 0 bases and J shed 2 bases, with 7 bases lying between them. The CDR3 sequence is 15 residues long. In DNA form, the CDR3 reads TGTGCCAGCAGTTACTCGTCAGGGACTAATGAAAAACTGTTTTTT. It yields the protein CASSYSSGTNEKLFF.

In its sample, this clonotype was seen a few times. DNA for the CDR3: TGTGCCAGCAGTTTGGGTGGGGGACAGGGTTGGAGTTCCCAGCATTTT. Its translation is CASSLGGGQGWSSQHF. This chain links TRBV28 with TRBJ1-5, with 9 bases identical to TRBD1. This CDR3 region has 16 residues. The ends lost 3 bases at V and 11 bases at J; junction bases unmatched: 14. Germline CDR1 reads MDHEN; CDR2 reads SYDVKM.

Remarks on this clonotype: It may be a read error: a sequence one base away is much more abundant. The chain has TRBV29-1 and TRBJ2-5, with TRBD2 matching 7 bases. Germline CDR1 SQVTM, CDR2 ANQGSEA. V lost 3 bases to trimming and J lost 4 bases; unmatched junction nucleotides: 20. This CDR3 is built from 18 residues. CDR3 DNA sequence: TGCAGCGTTGAGCCGATCCTGATAGACGGGAGGTCCTTAGAGACCCAGTACTTC. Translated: CSVEPILIDGRSLETQYF.

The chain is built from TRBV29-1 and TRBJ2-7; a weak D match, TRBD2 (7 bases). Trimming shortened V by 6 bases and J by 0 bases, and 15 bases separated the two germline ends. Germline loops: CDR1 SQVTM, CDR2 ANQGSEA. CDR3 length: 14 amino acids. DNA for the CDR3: TGCAGCGTGGGGGAGGGCAGGGGCTCCTACGAGCAGTACTTC. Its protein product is CSVGEGRGSYEQYF.

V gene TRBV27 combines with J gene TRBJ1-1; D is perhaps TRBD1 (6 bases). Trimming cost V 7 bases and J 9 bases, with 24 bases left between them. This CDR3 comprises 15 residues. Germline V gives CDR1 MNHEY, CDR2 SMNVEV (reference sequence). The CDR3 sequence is CASITTGILPPKAFF. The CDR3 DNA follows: TGTGCCAGCATCACTACAGGGATCCTCCCCCCCAAAGCTTTCTTT.

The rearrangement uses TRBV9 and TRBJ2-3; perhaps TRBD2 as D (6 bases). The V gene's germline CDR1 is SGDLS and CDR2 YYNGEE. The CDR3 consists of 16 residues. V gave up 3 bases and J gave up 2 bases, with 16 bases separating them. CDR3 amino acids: CASSARWDSYTDTQYF. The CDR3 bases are TGTGCCAGCAGCGCAAGATGGGACTCCTACACAGATACGCAGTATTTT. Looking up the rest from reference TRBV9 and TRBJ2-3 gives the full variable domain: DSGVTQTPKHLITATGQRVTLRCSPRSGDLSVYWYQQSLDQGLQFLIQYYNGEERAKGNILERFSAQQFPDLHSELNLSSLELGDSALYFCASSARWDSYTDTQYFGPGTRLTVL.

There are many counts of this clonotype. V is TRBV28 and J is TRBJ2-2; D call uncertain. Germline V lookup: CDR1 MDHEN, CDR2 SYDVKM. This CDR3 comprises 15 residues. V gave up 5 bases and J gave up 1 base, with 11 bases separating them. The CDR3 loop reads CASSGRAKNTGELFF. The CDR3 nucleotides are TGTGCCAGCAGTGGCCGGGCTAAGAACACCGGGGAGCTGTTTTTT.

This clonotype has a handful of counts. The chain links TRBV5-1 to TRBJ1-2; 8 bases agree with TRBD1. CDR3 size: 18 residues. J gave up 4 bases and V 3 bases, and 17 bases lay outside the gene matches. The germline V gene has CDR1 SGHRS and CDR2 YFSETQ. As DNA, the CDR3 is TGCGCCAGCAGCTACCAAGATGGAGGACAGGGCCTCTTCTATGGCTACACCTTC. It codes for CASSYQDGGQGLFYGYTF.

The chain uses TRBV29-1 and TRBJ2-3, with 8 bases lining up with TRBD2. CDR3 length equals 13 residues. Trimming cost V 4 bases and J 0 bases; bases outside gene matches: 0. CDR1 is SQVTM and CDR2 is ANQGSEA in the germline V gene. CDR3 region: CSVVAGSTDTQYF. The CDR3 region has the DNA TGCAGCGTTGTAGCGGGGAGCACAGATACGCAGTATTTT.

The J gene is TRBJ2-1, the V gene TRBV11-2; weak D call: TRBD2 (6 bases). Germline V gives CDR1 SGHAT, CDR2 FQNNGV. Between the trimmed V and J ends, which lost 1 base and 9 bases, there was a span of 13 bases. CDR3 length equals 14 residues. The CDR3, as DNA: TGTGCCAGCAGCTTAGTCTCCGGGGGAGTTGAGCAGTTCTTC. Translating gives CASSLVSGGVEQFF.

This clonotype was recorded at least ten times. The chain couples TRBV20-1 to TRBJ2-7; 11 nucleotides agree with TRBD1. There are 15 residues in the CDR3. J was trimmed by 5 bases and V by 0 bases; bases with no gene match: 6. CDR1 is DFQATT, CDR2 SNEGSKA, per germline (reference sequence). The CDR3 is CSARDPGQGAHEQYF. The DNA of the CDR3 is TGCAGTGCTAGAGATCCAGGACAGGGGGCCCACGAGCAGTACTTC.

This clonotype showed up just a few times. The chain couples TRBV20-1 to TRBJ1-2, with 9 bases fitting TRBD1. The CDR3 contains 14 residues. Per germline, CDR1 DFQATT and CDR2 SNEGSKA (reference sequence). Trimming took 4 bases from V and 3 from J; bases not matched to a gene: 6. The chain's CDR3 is CSAMGQGDYYGYTF. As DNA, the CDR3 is TGCAGTGCTATGGGACAGGGAGATTACTATGGCTACACCTTC.

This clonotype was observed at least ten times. The CDR3 DNA reads as TGTGCCAGCAGTTCGGGGACAATAGGCGGGAACACTGAAGCTTTCTTT. This sequence encodes CASSSGTIGGNTEAFF. The chain employs TRBV27 and TRBJ1-1; TRBD1 is a possible D gene (6 bases). The V gene lost 4 bases and the J gene lost 1 base, with 16 bases spanning the gap. From germline, CDR1 is MNHEY and CDR2 SMNVEV (reference sequence). The CDR3 is 16 residues long.

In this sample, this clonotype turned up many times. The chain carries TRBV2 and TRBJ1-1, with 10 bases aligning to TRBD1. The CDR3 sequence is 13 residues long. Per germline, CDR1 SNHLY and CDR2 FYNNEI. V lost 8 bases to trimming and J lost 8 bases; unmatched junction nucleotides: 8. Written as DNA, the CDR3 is TGTGCCAGCGGGGACAGGGGCTTTGGCGAAGCTTTCTTT. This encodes CASGDRGFGEAFF.

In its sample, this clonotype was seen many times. CDR3 protein: CASSLLGLANSEQYF. The DNA of the CDR3 is TGTGCCAGCAGCCTACTGGGACTAGCGAATTCCGAGCAGTACTTC. This sequence joins TRBV5-4 and TRBJ2-7; TRBD2 agrees at 10 bases. V trimming: 4 bases; J trimming: 6 bases; junction bases outside the gene matches: 10. The germline V gene encodes CDR1 SGHNT and CDR2 YYREEE (reference sequence). The CDR3 is made up of 15 amino acids.

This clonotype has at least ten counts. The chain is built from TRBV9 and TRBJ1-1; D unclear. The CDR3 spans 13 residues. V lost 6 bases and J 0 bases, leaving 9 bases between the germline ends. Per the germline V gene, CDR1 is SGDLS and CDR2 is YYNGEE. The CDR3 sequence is CASNPTVNTEAFF. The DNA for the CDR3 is TGTGCCAGCAACCCGACGGTGAACACTGAAGCTTTCTTT. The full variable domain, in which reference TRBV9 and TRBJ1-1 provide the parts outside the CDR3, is DSGVTQTPKHLITATGQRVTLRCSPRSGDLSVYWYQQSLDQGLQFLIQYYNGEERAKGNILERFSAQQFPDLHSELNLSSLELGDSALYFCASNPTVNTEAFFGQGTRLTVV.